A single sample gave rise to the 2 T cell receptor beta chains below, sequenced in a study of cytomegalovirus exposure and HLA in healthy donors. Amplification used 60 Vbeta primers and 13 Jbeta primers. Profiled with immunoSEQ multiplex PCR; TCRdb holds only in-frame clones, not every one. The sample yields around 150,000 clones, under 70% seen once. The sample comprised PBMCs. All receptors come from a middle-aged woman in good health and CMV-seropositive.

The gene calls are TRBV25-1 and TRBJ1-1; D perhaps matches TRBD1 (5 bases). The CDR3 runs to 13 residues. Trimming pared 1 base from V and 4 bases from J, leaving 7 bases between. The germline CDR1 and CDR2 sequences are MGHDK and SYGVNS. The CDR3 DNA reads as TGTGCCAGCAGTGAATCTAGGGGCACTGAAGCTTTCTTT. Amino acids: CASSESRGTEAFF.

In this sample, this clone turned up a few times. The junction departs from germline at one end; a sequencing error may be responsible. The chain couples TRBV29-1 to TRBJ1-2, with 9 bases identical to TRBD1. Germline V lookup: CDR1 SQVTM, CDR2 ANQGSEA. The CDR3 is 12 residues long. CDR3 coding DNA: TGCAGCGTTGGCACAGGGGGCTATGGCTACCCCTTC. Translating it yields CSVGTGGYGYPF.